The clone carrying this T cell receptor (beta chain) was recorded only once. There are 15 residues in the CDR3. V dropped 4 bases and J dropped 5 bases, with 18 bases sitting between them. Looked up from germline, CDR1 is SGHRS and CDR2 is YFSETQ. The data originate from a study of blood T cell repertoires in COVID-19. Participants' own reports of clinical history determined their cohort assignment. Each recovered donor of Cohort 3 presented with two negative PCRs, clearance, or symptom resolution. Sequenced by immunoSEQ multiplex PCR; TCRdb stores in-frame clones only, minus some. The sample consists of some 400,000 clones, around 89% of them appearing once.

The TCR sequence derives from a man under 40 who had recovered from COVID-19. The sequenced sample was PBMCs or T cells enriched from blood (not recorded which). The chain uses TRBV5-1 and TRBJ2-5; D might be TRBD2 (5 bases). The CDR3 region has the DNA TGCGCCAGCAGCCCGGGGTGGGGTAGTGGTGAGACCCAGTACTTC. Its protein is CASSPGWGSGETQYF.